This T cell receptor beta chain was observed in a study of cytomegalovirus exposure and HLA in healthy donors. PCR employed 60 Vbeta and 13 Jbeta primers. The data were produced by immunoSEQ multiplex PCR, yet TCRdb's version contains in-frame clones alone and is incomplete. Of around 150,000 clones listed, roughly 72% are singletons. This CDR3 is 15 amino acids long. CDR1 is MNHNS, CDR2 SASEGT, per germline. V was clipped by 1 base and J by 2 bases, with 9 bases between them. The sequenced sample consisted of PBMCs. The chain has TRBV6-1 and TRBJ1-5; D may be TRBD1 (5 bases). This sequence originates from a man aged 40-49 years in good health and CMV-seronegative. The CDR3 spells CASSEVSGGNQPQHF. CDR3 sequence (DNA): TGTGCCAGCAGTGAAGTTTCGGGGGGCAATCAGCCCCAGCATTTT.